This section outlines one TCR beta chain sequence together with its context. Its target is not known. TCRdb called the RT-PCR reads again in MiXCR, with one record for every CDR3 protein. The data contain about half a million distinct CDR3 sequences, roughly 23% of them singletons. This sample is part of a study of response to subunit inactivated influenza vaccine. Whole-study findings and limits: Authors suggested each seasonal flu vaccination may recruit only limited numbers of new T cells.

In germline, CDR1 is DFQATT, CDR2 SNEGSKA (reference sequence). The CDR3 sequence is 16 residues long. J was trimmed by 6 bases and V by 6 bases; bases with no gene match: 18. Sequenced here: CD4+ T cells sorted from PBMCs, sampled 5 to 6 days after vaccination. The TCR comes from a man aged 45-65 years who received an inactivated influenza vaccine. The chain recombines TRBV20-1 with TRBJ2-3, with TRBD1 matching over 7 bases. The CDR3 sequence is CSAEGSETGSVDTQYF. In DNA, the CDR3 is TGCAGTGCCGAGGGGTCCGAGACAGGGAGTGTCGATACGCAGTATTTT.